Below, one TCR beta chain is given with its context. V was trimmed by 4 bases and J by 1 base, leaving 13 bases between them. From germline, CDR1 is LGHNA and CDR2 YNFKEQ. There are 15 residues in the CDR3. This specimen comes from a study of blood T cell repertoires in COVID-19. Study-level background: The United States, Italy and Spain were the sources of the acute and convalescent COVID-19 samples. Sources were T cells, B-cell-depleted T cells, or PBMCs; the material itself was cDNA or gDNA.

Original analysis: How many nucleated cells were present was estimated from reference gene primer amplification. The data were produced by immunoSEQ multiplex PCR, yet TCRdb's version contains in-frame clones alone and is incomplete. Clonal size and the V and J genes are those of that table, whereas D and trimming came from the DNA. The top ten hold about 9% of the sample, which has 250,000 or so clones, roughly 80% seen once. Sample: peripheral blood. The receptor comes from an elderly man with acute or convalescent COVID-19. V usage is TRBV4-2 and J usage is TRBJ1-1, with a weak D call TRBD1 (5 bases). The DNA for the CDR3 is TGTGCCAGCAGCCCAGAGGCCAGGGCGAACACTGAAGCTTTCTTT. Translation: CASSPEARANTEAFF.